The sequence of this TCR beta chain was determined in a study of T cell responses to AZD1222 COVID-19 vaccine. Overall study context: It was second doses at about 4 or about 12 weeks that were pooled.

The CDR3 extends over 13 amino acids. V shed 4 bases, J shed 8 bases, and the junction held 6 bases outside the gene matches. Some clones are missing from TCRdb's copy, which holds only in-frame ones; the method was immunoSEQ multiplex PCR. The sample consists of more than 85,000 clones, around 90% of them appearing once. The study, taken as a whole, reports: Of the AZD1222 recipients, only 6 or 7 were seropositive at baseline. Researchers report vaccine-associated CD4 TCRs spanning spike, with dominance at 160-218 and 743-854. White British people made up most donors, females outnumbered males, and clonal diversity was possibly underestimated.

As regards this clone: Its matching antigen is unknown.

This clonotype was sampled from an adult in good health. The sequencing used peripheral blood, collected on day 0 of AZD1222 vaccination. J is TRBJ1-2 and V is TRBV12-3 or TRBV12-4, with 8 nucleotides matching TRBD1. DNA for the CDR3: TGTGCCAGCAGTTCTCAGGGGGCGGTCGGCTACACCTTC. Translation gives CASSSQGAVGYTF.